This T cell receptor (beta chain) is from a study of T-cell memory formation after mild COVID-19. Study in general: There were largely donor-specific TCR clusters. Notes on the study in general: The main location of contracting CD4+ clones was CM and EM, and that of contracting CD8+ clones was EMRA. Clones contracting over day 15 to 85 were CD4/CD8 balanced, with later expanders leaning CD4+.

TCR alpha and TCR beta cDNA libraries carrying sample barcodes and UMIs were produced by 5'RACE using constant-segment primers. TCRdb ran MiXCR on the 5' RACE reads and lists one entry per CDR3 protein. This table holds 200,000 or so distinct CDR3 sequences, approximately 16% found once. With 4 bases removed from V and 1 base from J, the gap between germline ends came to 23 bases. The CDR3 runs to 18 residues. Germline assignment: CDR1 SGHRS and CDR2 YFSETQ. This clonotype came up a few times. Its antigen remains unidentified. The sample taken for sequencing was PBMCs or a T cell subset sorted from them (not recorded which). This sequence was found in an adult woman who had mild COVID-19 (a few samples of this study predate the infection). Cell type and time point are not known. The V call is TRBV5-1, the J call TRBJ1-1; possibly TRBD1 for D (6 bases). The CDR3 sequence is CASSRLGGTAPSNTEAFF. DNA for the CDR3: TGCGCCAGCAGCCGTTTAGGGGGGACCGCCCCATCGAACACTGAAGCTTTCTTT.